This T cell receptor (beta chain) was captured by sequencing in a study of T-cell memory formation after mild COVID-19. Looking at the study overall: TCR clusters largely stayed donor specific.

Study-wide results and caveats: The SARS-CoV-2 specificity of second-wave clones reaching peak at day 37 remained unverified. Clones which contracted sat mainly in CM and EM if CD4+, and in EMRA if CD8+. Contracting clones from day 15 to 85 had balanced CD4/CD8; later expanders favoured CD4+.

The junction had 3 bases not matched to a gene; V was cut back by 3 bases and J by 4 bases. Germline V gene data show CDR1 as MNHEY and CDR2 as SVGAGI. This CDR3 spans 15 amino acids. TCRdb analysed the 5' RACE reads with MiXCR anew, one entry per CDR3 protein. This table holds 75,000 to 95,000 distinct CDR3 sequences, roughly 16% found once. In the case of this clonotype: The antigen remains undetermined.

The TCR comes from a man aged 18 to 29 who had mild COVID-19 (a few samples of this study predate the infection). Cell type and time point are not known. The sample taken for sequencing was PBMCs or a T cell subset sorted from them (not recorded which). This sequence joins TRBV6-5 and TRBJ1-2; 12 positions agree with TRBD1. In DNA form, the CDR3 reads TGTGCCAGCAGTTATGGGACAGGGGGCGGCTATGGCTACACCTTC. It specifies CASSYGTGGGYGYTF.